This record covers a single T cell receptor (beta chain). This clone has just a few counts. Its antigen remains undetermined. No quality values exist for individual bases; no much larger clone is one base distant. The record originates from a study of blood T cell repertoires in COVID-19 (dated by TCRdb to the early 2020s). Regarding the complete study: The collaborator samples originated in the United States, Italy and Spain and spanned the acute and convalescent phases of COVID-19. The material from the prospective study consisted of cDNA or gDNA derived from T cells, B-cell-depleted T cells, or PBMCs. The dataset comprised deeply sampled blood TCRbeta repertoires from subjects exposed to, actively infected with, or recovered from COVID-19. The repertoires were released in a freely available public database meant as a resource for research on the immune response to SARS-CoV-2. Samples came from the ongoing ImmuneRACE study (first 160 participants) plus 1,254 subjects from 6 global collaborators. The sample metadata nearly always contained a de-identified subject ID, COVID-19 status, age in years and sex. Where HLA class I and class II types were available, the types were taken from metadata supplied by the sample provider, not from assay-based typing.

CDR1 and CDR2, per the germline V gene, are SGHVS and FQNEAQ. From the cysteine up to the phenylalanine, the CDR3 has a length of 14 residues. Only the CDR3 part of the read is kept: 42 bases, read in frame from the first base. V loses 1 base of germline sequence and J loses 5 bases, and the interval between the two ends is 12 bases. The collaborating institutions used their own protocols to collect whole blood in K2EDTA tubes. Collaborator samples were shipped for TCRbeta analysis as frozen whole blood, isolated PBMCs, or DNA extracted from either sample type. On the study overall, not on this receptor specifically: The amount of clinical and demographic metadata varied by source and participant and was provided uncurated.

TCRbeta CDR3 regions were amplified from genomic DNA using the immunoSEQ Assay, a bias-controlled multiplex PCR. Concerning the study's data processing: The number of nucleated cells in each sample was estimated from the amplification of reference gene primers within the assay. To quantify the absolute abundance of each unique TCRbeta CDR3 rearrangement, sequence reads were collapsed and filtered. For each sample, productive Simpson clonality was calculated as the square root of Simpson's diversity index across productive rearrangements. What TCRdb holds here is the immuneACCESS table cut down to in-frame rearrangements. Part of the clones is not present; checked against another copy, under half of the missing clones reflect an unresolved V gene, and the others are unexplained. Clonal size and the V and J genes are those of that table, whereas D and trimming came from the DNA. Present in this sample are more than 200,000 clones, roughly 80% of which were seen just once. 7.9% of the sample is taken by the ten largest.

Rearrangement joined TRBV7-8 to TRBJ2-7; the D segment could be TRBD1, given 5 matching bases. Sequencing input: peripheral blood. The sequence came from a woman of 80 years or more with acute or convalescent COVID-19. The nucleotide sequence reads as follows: TGTGCCAGCAGCTTAGACAGGTTATTGAACGAGCAGTACTTC. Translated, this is CASSLDRLLNEQYF.